The clone carrying this T cell receptor beta chain was detected only a few times. There are 13 residues in the CDR3. V shed 7 bases and J shed 5 bases, with 15 bases lying between them. Germline V CDR1 and CDR2: SGDLS, YYNGEE. The data were taken from a study of CD8+ T cells in alopecia areata. Specified treatment: oral pan-JAK inhibitor, 5-10 mg twice daily. Sequencing used cDNA as its template, made by extracting RNA and reverse transcribing it. Assay: immunoSEQ multiplex PCR; the TCRdb copy retains only in-frame clones and omits some. Of a few hundred thousand clones in the sample, approximately 72% were seen once.

The receptor was derived from a human donor with alopecia areata. The chain joins TRBV9 to TRBJ2-5, with TRBD2 as a possible D gene (5 bases). The specimen was CD4+ T cells sorted from blood, collected at approximately week 45, from a patient treated with tofacitinib. The CDR3 region has the DNA TGTGCCAGCCAACCAGGACTCGGGGAGACCCAGTACTTC. Translated, it gives CASQPGLGETQYF.